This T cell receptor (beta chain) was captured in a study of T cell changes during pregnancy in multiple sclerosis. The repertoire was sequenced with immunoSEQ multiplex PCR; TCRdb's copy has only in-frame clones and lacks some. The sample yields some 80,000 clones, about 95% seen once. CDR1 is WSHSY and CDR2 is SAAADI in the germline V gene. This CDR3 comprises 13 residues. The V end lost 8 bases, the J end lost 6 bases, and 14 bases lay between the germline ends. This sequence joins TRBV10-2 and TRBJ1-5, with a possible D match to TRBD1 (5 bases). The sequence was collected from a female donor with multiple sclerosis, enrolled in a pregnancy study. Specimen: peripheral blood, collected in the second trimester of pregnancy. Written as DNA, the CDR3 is TGCGCCAGCGGGCTGCAGGGAGGTCAGCCCCAGCATTTT. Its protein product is CASGLQGGQPQHF.